These 14 T cell receptor beta chains originate from one sample sequenced in a study of naive and memory T cell subsets. General observations from the study: Possibly reflecting memory cells re-expressing CD45RA, a few larger clonotypes occurred in naive repertoires, especially CD8.

The beta constant-region primer was an equimolar mix of two oligonucleotides covering TRBC1 and TRBC2. Four rounds of PCR amplified the ligated cDNA using nested alpha and beta constant-region primers plus SP2. One entry per CDR3 protein results from TCRdb running MiXCR on the UMI-ligation and nested PCR reads. Of around 100,000 distinct CDR3 sequences listed, about 14% are singletons. Their antigens are not known. Sequencing used naive CD8+ T cells from blood. These receptors all stem from a human donor in good health.

There are many counts of this clonotype. The chain couples TRBV14 to TRBJ2-7, with D maybe TRBD2 (6 bases). V was pared by 3 bases and J by 5 bases, with 11 bases between. CDR3 length: 13 residues. Germline-derived CDR1 and CDR2 are SGHDN and FVKESK. In nucleotides, the CDR3 is TGTGCCAGCAGCCAGGGACTCGCAAACGAGCAGTACTTC. This encodes CASSQGLANEQYF.

This clonotype came up a few times. The chain couples TRBV7-2 to TRBJ2-2, with 7 bases fitting TRBD1. Germline V gives CDR1 SGHTA, CDR2 FQGNSA. V dropped 5 bases and J dropped 6; count of bases not matched to a gene: 3. This CDR3 contains 13 residues. The CDR3 protein is CASSATGPGELFF. CDR3 nucleotide sequence: TGTGCCAGCAGCGCGACAGGGCCCGGGGAGCTGTTTTTT.

The rearrangement links TRBV6-2 or TRBV6-3 to TRBJ2-2; the D is unclear. Trimming pared 5 bases from V and 7 bases from J, leaving 5 bases between. The CDR3 is made up of 11 amino acids. CDR1 and CDR2 (germline): MNHEY, SVGEGT. DNA of the CDR3: TGTGCCAGCAGTCCCCTCGGGGAGCTGTTTTTT. Its protein product is CASSPLGELFF.

This clonotype was seen repeatedly, ten times or more. This chain links TRBV3-1 with TRBJ1-6, with TRBD1 as a possible D gene (6 bases). CDR1 is LGHDT, CDR2 YNNKEL, per germline (reference sequence). The CDR3 consists of 16 residues. The V and J ends lost 0 bases and 6 bases respectively, with 12 bases between them. The DNA for the CDR3 is TGTGCCAGCAGCCAAGATGGGGGCAGGAGTAATTCACCCCTCCACTTT. As protein: CASSQDGGRSNSPLHF. Based on the CDR3 plus reference TRBV3-1 and TRBJ1-6, the full variable domain is DTAVSQTPKYLVTQMGNDKSIKCEQNLGHDTMYWYKQDSKKFLKIMFSYNNKELIINETVPNRFSPKSPDKAHLNLHINSLELGDSAVYFCASSQDGGRSNSPLHFGNGTRLTVT.

The table lists this clonotype with many counts. The chain has TRBV27 and TRBJ2-3; unclear D gene. The CDR3 consists of 13 residues. The germline V gene encodes CDR1 MNHEY and CDR2 SMNVEV (reference sequence). V was pared by 3 bases and J by 1 base, with 5 bases between. CDR3 bases: TGTGCCAGCAGTTTCTCAGGCACAGATACGCAGTATTTT. This encodes CASSFSGTDTQYF.

The rearrangement links TRBV7-2 to TRBJ2-3; 7 bases fit TRBD2. CDR1 is SGHTA, CDR2 FQGNSA, per germline. After removal of 3 bases from V and 2 bases from J, the junction contained 8 bases not matched to a gene. This CDR3 spans 16 amino acids. For the CDR3, the DNA is TGTGCCAGCAGCTTTACCGAAGCGGGGTACACAGATACGCAGTATTTT. It specifies CASSFTEAGYTDTQYF.

This clonotype was seen repeatedly, ten times or more. The J gene is TRBJ1-6, the V gene TRBV7-9, with 7 nucleotides matching TRBD1. The CDR3 is made up of 15 amino acids. Germline V gene data show CDR1 as SEHNR and CDR2 as FQNEAQ (reference sequence). Trimming at V came to 0 bases and at J to 7 bases, leaving 3 bases not matched to a gene. The CDR3 loop is CASSLAPGGNSPLHF. The CDR3 region has the DNA TGTGCCAGCAGCTTAGCCCCAGGGGGGAATTCACCCCTCCACTTT.

The chain uses TRBV2 and TRBJ2-5; 7 nucleotides line up with TRBD2. CDR1 SNHLY and CDR2 FYNNEI come from the germline V gene. The V gene end was trimmed by 3 bases and the J gene end by 3 bases; junction bases not matched to a gene: 10. The CDR3 extends over 16 amino acids. CDR3 bases: TGTGCCAGCAGTGATCGCCTAGCGGACTTGGAAGAGACCCAGTACTTC. Encoded protein: CASSDRLADLEETQYF.

This chain links TRBV12-3 or TRBV12-4 with TRBJ2-2; D remains ambiguous. Trimming removed 8 bases at V and 5 bases at J, with 6 bases between. The CDR3 consists of 11 residues. DNA for the CDR3: TGTGCCAGCGTGCGGACCGGGGAGCTGTTTTTT. Translated: CASVRTGELFF.

This chain joins TRBV5-1 and TRBJ2-1; D is possibly TRBD2 (6 bases). CDR1 is SGHRS and CDR2 is YFSETQ in the germline V gene. This CDR3 has 15 residues. V was shortened by 4 bases and J by 7 bases, with 18 bases between the two germline ends. The CDR3 nucleotides are TGCGCCAGCAGCGCCGGTGTCGGGAGTGGGAATGAGCAGTTCTTC. It is translated as CASSAGVGSGNEQFF.

The table lists this clonotype with many counts. The CDR3 sequence: CASSLKGSGEKLFF. DNA for the CDR3: TGTGCCAGCAGTTTAAAAGGGAGTGGAGAAAAACTGTTTTTT. J is TRBJ1-4 and V is TRBV27, with D unresolved. Germline V gene sequence: CDR1 MNHEY, CDR2 SMNVEV (reference sequence). There are 14 residues in the CDR3. Trimming took 2 bases from V and 8 from J, leaving 12 bases between them. The variable domain in full, with the rest retrieved from reference TRBV27 and TRBJ1-4, is EAQVTQNPRYLITVTGKKLTVTCSQNMNHEYMSWYRQDPGLGLRQIYYSMNVEVTDKGDVPEGYKVSRKEKRNFPLILESPSPNQTSLYFCASSLKGSGEKLFFGSGTQLSVL.

The chain uses TRBV12-3 or TRBV12-4 and TRBJ2-1, with 9 nucleotides matching TRBD2. V shed 6 bases and J 8 bases; nucleotides not matched to a gene: 8. This CDR3 has 14 residues. The CDR3 DNA reads TGTGCCAGCAGCTTCGCGGGAGGGCCGGATGAGCAGTTCTTC. This codes for CASSFAGGPDEQFF.

The sample holds many counts of this clonotype. This chain's CDR3 is CAISESGSTDTQYF. CDR3 in DNA: TGTGCCATCAGTGAGTCGGGGAGCACAGATACGCAGTATTTT. The chain is built from TRBV10-3 and TRBJ2-3; D not resolved. The CDR3 is 14 amino acids. Germline V gene data show CDR1 as ENHRY and CDR2 as SYGVKD. V was trimmed by 0 bases and J by 0 bases, leaving 4 bases between them.

At least ten counts were recorded for this clonotype. J is TRBJ2-5 and V is TRBV9; 11 bases align to TRBD2. The CDR3 has 15 residues. Looked up from germline, CDR1 is SGDLS and CDR2 is YYNGEE. Trimming cost V 0 bases and J 2 bases; bases outside gene matches: 0. As DNA, the CDR3 is TGTGCCAGCAGCGTAGCTAGCGGGAGGCAAGAGACCCAGTACTTC. It encodes CASSVASGRQETQYF.